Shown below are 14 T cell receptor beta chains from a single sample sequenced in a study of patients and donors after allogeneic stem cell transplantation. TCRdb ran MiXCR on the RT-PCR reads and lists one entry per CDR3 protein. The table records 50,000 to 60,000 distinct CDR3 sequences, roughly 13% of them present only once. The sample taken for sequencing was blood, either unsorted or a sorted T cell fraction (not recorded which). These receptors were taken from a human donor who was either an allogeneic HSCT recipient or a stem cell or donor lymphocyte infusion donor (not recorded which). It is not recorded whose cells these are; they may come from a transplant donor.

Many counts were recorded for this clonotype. The CDR3 loop is CASSVDGYSPYGYTF. In DNA, the CDR3 is TGTGCCAGCAGCGTAGACGGGTATAGTCCCTATGGCTACACCTTC. This chain links TRBV9 with TRBJ1-2; D remains unclear. V was pared by 0 bases and J by 4 bases, with 13 bases between. Germline V gene lookup returns CDR1 SGDLS and CDR2 YYNGEE. CDR3 length: 15 amino acids.

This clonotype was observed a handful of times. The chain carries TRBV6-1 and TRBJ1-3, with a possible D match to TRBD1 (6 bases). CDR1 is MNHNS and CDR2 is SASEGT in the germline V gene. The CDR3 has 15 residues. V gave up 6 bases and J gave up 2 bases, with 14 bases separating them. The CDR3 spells CASRLAAGAGNTIYF. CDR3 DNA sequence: TGTGCCAGCAGACTTGCAGCAGGGGCTGGAAACACCATATATTTT.

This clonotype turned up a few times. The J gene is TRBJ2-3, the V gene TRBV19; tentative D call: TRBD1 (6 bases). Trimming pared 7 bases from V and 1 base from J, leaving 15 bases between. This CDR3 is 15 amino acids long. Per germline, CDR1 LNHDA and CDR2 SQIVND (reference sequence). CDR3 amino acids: CASTLGHRGTDTQYF. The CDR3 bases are TGTGCCAGTACCCTAGGGCACAGGGGCACAGATACGCAGTATTTT.

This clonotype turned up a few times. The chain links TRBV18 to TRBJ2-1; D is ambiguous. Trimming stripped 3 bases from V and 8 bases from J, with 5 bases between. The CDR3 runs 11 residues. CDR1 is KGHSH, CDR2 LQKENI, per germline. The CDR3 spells CASSPLHEQFF. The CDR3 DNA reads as TGTGCCAGCTCACCCCTCCATGAGCAGTTCTTC.

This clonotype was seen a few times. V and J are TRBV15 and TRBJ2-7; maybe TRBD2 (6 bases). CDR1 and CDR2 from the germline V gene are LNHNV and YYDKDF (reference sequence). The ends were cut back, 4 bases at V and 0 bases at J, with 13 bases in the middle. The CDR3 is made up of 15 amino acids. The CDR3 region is CATSISRTTSYEQYF. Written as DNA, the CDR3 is TGTGCCACCAGCATCTCTCGGACTACCTCCTACGAGCAGTACTTC.

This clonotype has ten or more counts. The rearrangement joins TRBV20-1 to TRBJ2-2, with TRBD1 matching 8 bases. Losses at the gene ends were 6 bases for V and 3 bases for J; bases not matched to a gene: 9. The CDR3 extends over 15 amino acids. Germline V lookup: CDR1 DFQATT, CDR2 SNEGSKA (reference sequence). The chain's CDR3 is CSATLRGPHTGELFF. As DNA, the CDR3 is TGCAGTGCAACCCTCAGGGGGCCCCACACCGGGGAGCTGTTTTTT.

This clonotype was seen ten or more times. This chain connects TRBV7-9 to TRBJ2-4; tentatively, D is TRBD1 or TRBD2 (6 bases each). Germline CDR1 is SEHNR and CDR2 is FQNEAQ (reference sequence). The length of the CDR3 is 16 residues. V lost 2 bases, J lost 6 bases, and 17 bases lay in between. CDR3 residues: CASSLMGGRGLNIQYF. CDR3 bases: TGTGCCAGCAGCTTAATGGGGGGCCGGGGCCTAAACATTCAGTACTTC.

The CDR3 is CASKPPGQGATEAFF. The CDR3, as DNA: TGTGCCAGCAAACCCCCGGGACAGGGGGCCACTGAAGCTTTCTTT. The chain is built from TRBV4-2 and TRBJ1-1, with 12 bases matching TRBD1. This CDR3 comprises 15 residues. V lost 7 bases and J lost 4; bases outside the gene matches: 7. Germline V CDR1 and CDR2: LGHNA, YNFKEQ.

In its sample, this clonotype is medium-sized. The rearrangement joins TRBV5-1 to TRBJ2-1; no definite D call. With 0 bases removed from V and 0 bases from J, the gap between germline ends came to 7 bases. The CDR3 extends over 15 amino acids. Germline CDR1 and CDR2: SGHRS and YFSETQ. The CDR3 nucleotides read TGCGCCAGCAGCTTGGACCCTAGCTCCTACAATGAGCAGTTCTTC. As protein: CASSLDPSSYNEQFF.

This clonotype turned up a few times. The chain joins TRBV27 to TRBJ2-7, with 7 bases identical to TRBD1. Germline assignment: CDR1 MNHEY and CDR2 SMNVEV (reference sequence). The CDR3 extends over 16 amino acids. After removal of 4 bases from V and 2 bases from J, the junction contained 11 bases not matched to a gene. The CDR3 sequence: CASSSPGQMRTYEQYF. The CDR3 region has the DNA TGTGCCAGCAGTTCGCCGGGACAGATGAGAACCTACGAGCAGTACTTC.

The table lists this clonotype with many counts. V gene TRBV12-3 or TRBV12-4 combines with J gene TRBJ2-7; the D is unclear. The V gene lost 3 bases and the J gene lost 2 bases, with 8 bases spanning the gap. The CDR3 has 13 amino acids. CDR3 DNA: TGTGCCAGCAGTTTGGGCCGACCCTACGAGCAGTACTTC. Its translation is CASSLGRPYEQYF.

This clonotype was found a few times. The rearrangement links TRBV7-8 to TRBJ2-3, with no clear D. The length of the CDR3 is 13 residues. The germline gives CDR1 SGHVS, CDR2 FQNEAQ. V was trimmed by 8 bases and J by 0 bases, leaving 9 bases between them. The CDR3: CASRSSSTDTQYF. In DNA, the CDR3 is TGTGCCAGCCGTTCGTCTAGCACAGATACGCAGTATTTT.

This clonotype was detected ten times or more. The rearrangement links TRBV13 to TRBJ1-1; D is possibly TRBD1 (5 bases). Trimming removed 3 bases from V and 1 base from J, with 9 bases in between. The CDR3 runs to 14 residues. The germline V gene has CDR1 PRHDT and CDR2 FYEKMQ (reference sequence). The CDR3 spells CASSLGPGNTEAFF. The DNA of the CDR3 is TGTGCCAGCAGCTTGGGGCCGGGGAACACTGAAGCTTTCTTT.

The CDR3 loop is CASIRTSGVQETQYF. The CDR3 coding sequence is TGTGCCAGCATCCGGACTAGCGGCGTCCAAGAGACCCAGTACTTC. The chain links TRBV12-3 or TRBV12-4 to TRBJ2-5; 10 bases are a match to TRBD2. Germline trimming cut 7 bases from V and 1 base from J; bases unmatched to any gene: 6. The CDR3 covers 15 residues.